This T cell receptor beta chain derives from a study of CDR3 diversity in severe acne. TCRdb re-analysed the PCR reads in MiXCR, keeping a single row per CDR3 protein. This sample has 65,000 to 95,000 distinct CDR3 sequences, with 51% found just once. The germline V gene encodes CDR1 SGHAT and CDR2 FQNNGV. The CDR3 length is 14 residues. The V and J ends lost 6 bases and 2 bases, in that order; junction bases with no gene match: 1. This clonotype was counted many times. The source material was blood. The sequence came from a male donor in good health, without acne. This chain joins TRBV11-2 and TRBJ2-3; 11 bases map to TRBD2. The CDR3 sequence: CASRTSGATDTQYF. CDR3 bases: TGTGCCAGCAGGACTAGCGGGGCCACAGATACGCAGTATTTT.